The next 9 T cell receptor beta chains were all read from a single sample in a study of blood T cell repertoires in COVID-19. This table comes from immunoSEQ multiplex PCR, and its TCRdb copy is limited to in-frame clones, with some not included. The data show nearly 45,000 clones, approximately 85% seen once. Source material: peripheral blood. These receptors all come from a woman at least 80 years old with acute or convalescent COVID-19.

The chain recombines TRBV19 with TRBJ2-7; no firm D call. V lost 5 bases and J lost 9, with 14 bases in between. CDR3 length equals 12 residues. Germline V lookup: CDR1 LNHDA, CDR2 SQIVND (reference sequence). The CDR3 here is CASSAQDSGQYF. For the CDR3, the DNA is TGTGCCAGTAGTGCGCAGGATTCCGGGCAGTACTTC.

The chain joins TRBV2 to TRBJ2-5; D is perhaps TRBD1 (5 bases). Germline V gene sequence: CDR1 SNHLY, CDR2 FYNNEI. Trimming pared 6 bases from V and 0 bases from J, leaving 14 bases between. This CDR3 contains 15 residues. Written as DNA, the CDR3 is TGTGCCAGCAGGGGGCTCTCCGCGTACCAAGAGACCCAGTACTTC. This encodes CASRGLSAYQETQYF.

V usage is TRBV15 and J usage is TRBJ2-1; TRBD2 is a possible D gene (6 bases). V lost 5 bases and J 9 bases, leaving 17 bases between the germline ends. Germline V lookup: CDR1 LNHNV, CDR2 YYDKDF (reference sequence). The length of the CDR3 is 14 residues. CDR3 protein: CATSGGSGFGEQFF. The DNA for the CDR3 is TGTGCCACCAGCGGGGGGTCAGGGTTCGGTGAGCAGTTCTTC.

In this sample, this clone turned up a few times. This chain joins TRBV24-1 and TRBJ2-6; 7 bases map to TRBD1. The junction had 11 bases not matched to a gene; V was cut back by 7 bases and J by 0 bases. This CDR3 is 18 amino acids long. Germline V lookup: CDR1 KGHDR, CDR2 SFDVKD. The CDR3 region has the DNA TGTGCCACCAGCGATGGGTGGGACAGTGACTCTGGGGCCAACGTCCTGACTTTC. Encoded protein: CATSDGWDSDSGANVLTF.

The chain uses TRBV5-1 and TRBJ1-1, with TRBD1 identical over 7 bases. With 6 bases clipped from V and 4 bases from J, the junction kept 12 bases outside the gene matches. This CDR3 is 15 amino acids long. Germline CDR1 and CDR2: SGHRS and YFSETQ. The CDR3: CASIPTGSSSTEAFF. The CDR3, as DNA: TGCGCCAGCATCCCGACAGGGAGTAGTAGCACTGAAGCTTTCTTT.

This chain joins TRBV19 and TRBJ2-5; a possible D gene is TRBD2 (6 bases). Trimming took 6 bases from V and 9 from J, leaving 20 bases between them. CDR1 and CDR2 from the germline V gene are LNHDA and SQIVND (reference sequence). The CDR3 has 14 amino acids. In DNA, the CDR3 is TGTGCCAGTAGCGACCTAGCGCCCTTTGGGGCCCAGTACTTC. Protein: CASSDLAPFGAQYF.

This clone has more than one count but fewer than ten. The genes are TRBV4-1 and TRBJ1-2; a possible D gene is TRBD1 (5 bases). This CDR3 has 14 residues. Germline CDR1 reads MGHRA; CDR2 reads YSYEKL. Trimming removed 2 bases from V and 3 bases from J, with 10 bases in between. DNA for the CDR3: TGCGCCAGCAGCCAACTCCCGACAGACTATGGCTACACCTTC. Translating gives CASSQLPTDYGYTF.

The chain has TRBV5-4 and TRBJ2-7; 7 positions match TRBD1. The V gene end was trimmed by 3 bases and the J gene end by 9 bases; junction bases not matched to a gene: 6. In germline, CDR1 is SGHNT, CDR2 YYREEE (reference sequence). There are 12 residues in the CDR3. The CDR3 bases are TGTGCCAGCAGCTCTCAGGGGGAAAGGCAGTACTTC. It translates to CASSSQGERQYF.

The J gene is TRBJ1-2, the V gene TRBV5-1; a possible D gene is TRBD1 (6 bases). The ends were cut back, 4 bases at V and 1 base at J, with 14 bases in the middle. Per germline, CDR1 SGHRS and CDR2 YFSETQ. The CDR3 consists of 15 residues. CDR3 residues: CASSPRTDYNYGYTF. The CDR3 DNA is TGCGCCAGCAGCCCCAGGACAGACTATAACTATGGCTACACCTTC.